This entry lists 5 T cell receptor beta chains sequenced from one sample in a study of PD-1 blockade in mismatch repair-deficient tumors. The method was immunoSEQ multiplex PCR; TCRdb's version includes in-frame clones alone and lacks a portion of them. This repertoire shows tens of thousands of clones, 81% found once; its top ten account for about 2.4%. The source material was peripheral blood, sampled 12 weeks after starting pembrolizumab. Source of these receptors: an adult with mismatch repair-deficient cancer.

In its sample, this clone was seen a few times. The rearrangement links TRBV4-1 to TRBJ2-5; D is possibly TRBD2 (5 bases). Trimming left V 3 bases short and J 4 bases short, with 9 bases between. The CDR3 is 13 amino acids. Germline V gene sequence: CDR1 MGHRA, CDR2 YSYEKL. As DNA, the CDR3 is TGCGCCAGCAGCCATGGAACTAGAGAGACCCAGTACTTC. Translating gives CASSHGTRETQYF.

This clone has a handful of counts. The genes are TRBV19 and TRBJ1-3; 10 nucleotides agree with TRBD1. The CDR3 has 15 residues. Per germline, CDR1 LNHDA and CDR2 SQIVND (reference sequence). V lost 8 bases, J lost 3 bases, and 7 bases stayed unmatched. CDR3 sequence: CASEGQGPFGNTIYF. In DNA form, the CDR3 reads TGTGCCAGTGAGGGACAGGGGCCTTTTGGAAACACCATATATTTT.

CDR3 protein: CASGPGTQTTNEKLFF. Here the CDR3 DNA reads TGTGCTAGTGGGCCCGGGACCCAAACAACTAATGAAAAACTGTTTTTT. The gene calls are TRBV12-5 and TRBJ1-4; perhaps TRBD1 as D (5 bases). V lost 6 bases, J lost 0 bases, and 14 bases lay in between. The CDR3 has 16 residues. The V gene's germline CDR1 is LGHNT and CDR2 FRNRAP.

This chain joins TRBV10-2 and TRBJ2-5, with 10 bases identical to TRBD2. The CDR3 length is 14 residues. Losses at the gene ends were 3 bases for V and 5 bases for J; bases not matched to a gene: 3. Germline V gene sequence: CDR1 WSHSY, CDR2 SAAADI. The CDR3 region has the DNA TGCGCCAGCAGTGAATCTAGCGGGAGTGAGACCCAGTACTTC. This gives the protein CASSESSGSETQYF.

The chain joins TRBV19 to TRBJ2-3; maybe TRBD2 (5 bases). The V end lost 3 bases, the J end lost 4 bases, and 8 bases lay between the germline ends. The CDR3 totals 13 residues. The germline gives CDR1 LNHDA, CDR2 SQIVND (reference sequence). The DNA for the CDR3 is TGTGCCAGTAGTATCGGGGTCCCAGATACGCAGTATTTT. Protein sequence: CASSIGVPDTQYF.